Presented here are 27 T cell receptor beta chains from one specimen sequenced in a study of blood T cells in healthy people across ages. The second PCR ran roughly 7 to 11 cycles with a sample-barcoded 5' primer and J-beta primers. TCRdb itself ran the 5' RACE reads through MiXCR, one entry per CDR3 protein. The profile shows about 1.5 million distinct CDR3 sequences, 40% to 45% of them singletons. The source material was blood. The source is a woman in her late teens or twenties in good health.

CDR3 bases: TGTGCCAGCAGCCCACAGGGTTCCAAAGAGCAGTACTTC. It translates to CASSPQGSKEQYF. The chain couples TRBV6-5 to TRBJ2-7; possibly TRBD1 for D (6 bases). This CDR3 is 13 amino acids long. The germline V gene has CDR1 MNHEY and CDR2 SVGAGI. V dropped 6 bases and J dropped 7 bases, with 16 bases sitting between them.

This clonotype was counted between two and nine times. This chain joins TRBV6-2 or TRBV6-3 and TRBJ2-2; TRBD1 matches at 7 bases. The trim removed 2 bases at V and 1 base at J, leaving 1 base unmatched. Germline CDR1 is MNHEY and CDR2 is SVGEGT. The CDR3 totals 15 residues. As DNA, the CDR3 is TGTGCCAGCAGTTACCGACAGGGGAACACCGGGGAGCTGTTTTTT. Amino acid sequence: CASSYRQGNTGELFF.

This rearrangement joins TRBV12-3 or TRBV12-4 to TRBJ2-3; D possibly corresponds to TRBD1 (6 bases). The CDR3 length is 15 residues. V lost 5 bases and J lost 4, with 16 bases in between. CDR3 amino acids: CASSQGGRPADTQYF. The CDR3 nucleotides read TGTGCCAGCAGTCAAGGGGGAAGACCCGCAGATACGCAGTATTTT.

In regard to this clonotype: This sequence may be a read error, since a much larger clone differs from it by one base. The V gene is TRBV7-2, the J gene TRBJ2-4, with D perhaps TRBD1 (5 bases). Trimming shortened V by 5 bases and J by 2 bases, and 16 bases separated the two germline ends. Germline CDR1 and CDR2: SGHTA and FQGNSA. The CDR3 loop spans 16 amino acids. CDR3 coding DNA: TGTGCCAGCAGCGGCAGACAGTACCTGACCAAAAACATTCAGTACTTC. It codes for CASSGRQYLTKNIQYF.

Worth noting for this clonotype: Mismatch with germline at one junction end may stem from a read error. The chain carries TRBV5-1 and TRBJ2-1, with 11 bases that match TRBD2. There are 16 residues in the CDR3. Germline CDR1 and CDR2: SGHRS and YFSETQ. CDR3 sequence: CASSLSGRGSYNERFF. In nucleotides, the CDR3 is TGCGCCAGCAGCCTTAGCGGGAGGGGGTCCTACAATGAGCGGTTCTTC.

The genes are TRBV5-1 and TRBJ2-2; no clear D. Deletions cut 2 bases from V and 5 bases from J, with 13 bases between. Germline CDR1 and CDR2: SGHRS and YFSETQ. This CDR3 is 15 amino acids long. CDR3 in DNA: TGCGCCAGCAGCTTTGGTGGGGTTAGAACCGGGGAGCTGTTTTTT. It encodes CASSFGGVRTGELFF.

This clonotype was counted only a few times. The chain is built from TRBV20-1 and TRBJ1-5; 11 bases match TRBD1. The CDR3 consists of 15 residues. Germline loops: CDR1 DFQATT, CDR2 SNEGSKA (reference sequence). J lost 8 bases, V lost 0 bases, and 6 bases had no gene match. CDR3 DNA sequence: TGCAGTGCTAGAGAGAGGACAGGGGGCAGCGAGCCCCAGCATTTT. Residues: CSARERTGGSEPQHF.

Regarding this clonotype: A read error may account for a junction end that differs from germline. This chain connects TRBV6-2 or TRBV6-3 to TRBJ1-5, with D unresolved. Germline V gene sequence: CDR1 MNHEY, CDR2 SVGEGT. The CDR3 sequence is 13 residues long. The CDR3 spells CASSDSLRGPQHF. The CDR3 DNA is TGTGCCAGCAGTGACTCTTTAAGAGGGCCCCAGCATTTT.

This clonotype was counted between two and nine times. The J gene is TRBJ2-7, the V gene TRBV7-9, with D unresolved. The J call could be wrong; TRBJ2-5 is a better fit for the DNA end. The germline gives CDR1 SEHNR, CDR2 FQNEAQ (reference sequence). The CDR3 totals 11 residues. This CDR3 reads CASSLERTQYF. The CDR3 DNA is TGTGCCAGCAGCTTAGAGAGGACCCAGTACTTC.

The chain couples TRBV5-1 to TRBJ2-1; 12 bases fit TRBD2. CDR3 size: 16 residues. CDR1 and CDR2 from the germline V gene are SGHRS and YFSETQ. Losses at the gene ends were 4 bases for V and 8 bases for J; bases not matched to a gene: 10. CDR3 residues: CASSALLAGGTDEQFF. The CDR3 DNA reads as TGCGCCAGCAGCGCCTTACTAGCGGGGGGAACGGATGAGCAGTTCTTC.

This clonotype has a count of ten or more. This sequence joins TRBV29-1 and TRBJ2-1; the match to TRBD1 covers 7 bases. Germline V CDR1 and CDR2: SQVTM, ANQGSEA. Losses at the gene ends were 5 bases for V and 2 bases for J; bases not matched to a gene: 9. The CDR3 sequence is 15 residues long. CDR3 coding DNA: TGCAGCGTTTTCCTCGACAGGGTCACCTACAATGAGCAGTTCTTC. It specifies CSVFLDRVTYNEQFF.

This clonotype was recorded once. The V call is TRBV12-3 or TRBV12-4, the J call TRBJ2-1, with 12 bases identical to TRBD2. This CDR3 spans 15 amino acids. Unmatched junction bases numbered 10, after V lost 6 bases and J lost 10 bases. The CDR3 coding sequence is TGTGCCAGCAGACTGACTAGCGGGGGAAAACCCGAGCAGTTCTTC. The encoded protein is CASRLTSGGKPEQFF.

This clonotype was recorded many times. The rearrangement links TRBV6-5 to TRBJ1-2; D remains ambiguous. The V gene lost 5 bases and the J gene lost 0 bases, with 4 bases spanning the gap. The CDR3 totals 12 residues. Germline V gene lookup returns CDR1 MNHEY and CDR2 SVGAGI. The CDR3 nucleotides are TGTGCCAGCAGTGGCCCTAACTATGGCTACACCTTC. It translates to CASSGPNYGYTF.

The genes are TRBV6-2 or TRBV6-3 and TRBJ2-2; a possible D gene is TRBD1 (6 bases). In germline, CDR1 is MNHEY, CDR2 SVGEGT. This CDR3 region has 17 residues. The V end was cut by 0 bases, the J end by 0 bases, with 11 bases between. For the CDR3, the DNA is TGTGCCAGCAGTTACTCGAGGGACACTCCGAACACCGGGGAGCTGTTTTTT. Translated, it gives CASSYSRDTPNTGELFF.

The rearrangement joins TRBV24-1 to TRBJ2-1; D remains unclear. From germline, CDR1 is KGHDR and CDR2 SFDVKD. The CDR3 consists of 16 residues. Trimming shortened V by 0 bases and J by 3 bases, and 11 bases separated the two germline ends. The CDR3 region is CATSDLVASSYNEQFF. CDR3 sequence (DNA): TGTGCCACCAGTGATTTGGTTGCGTCAAGCTACAATGAGCAGTTCTTC.

The chain couples TRBV6-2 or TRBV6-3 to TRBJ1-5, with TRBD1 matching 7 bases. The CDR3 sequence is 14 residues long. The junction had 6 bases not matched to a gene; V was cut back by 6 bases and J by 4 bases. Germline V gene sequence: CDR1 MNHEY, CDR2 SVGEGT. CDR3: CASSTTGANQPQHF. As DNA, the CDR3 is TGTGCCAGCAGCACCACAGGGGCAAATCAGCCCCAGCATTTT.

The gene calls are TRBV7-6 and TRBJ2-7; the match to TRBD1 covers 10 bases. The V segment lost 3 bases and the J segment 1 base; nucleotides outside the gene matches: 12. CDR3 length: 18 amino acids. CDR1 is SGHVS, CDR2 FNYEAQ, per germline. The CDR3 nucleotides are TGTGCCAGCAGCTTCCATGGGGGGACAGGGGCCCCATCCTACGAGCAGTACTTC. The encoded protein is CASSFHGGTGAPSYEQYF. The full variable domain, rest sourced from reference TRBV7-6 and TRBJ2-7, is GAGVSQSPRYKVTKRGQDVALRCDPISGHVSLYWYRQALGQGPEFLTYFNYEAQQDKSGLPNDRFSAERPEGSISTLTIQRTEQRDSAMYRCASSFHGGTGAPSYEQYFGPGTRLTVT.

This clonotype was seen a few times. The V gene is TRBV9, the J gene TRBJ1-2, with D uncertain. The CDR3 sequence is 13 residues long. The germline V gene encodes CDR1 SGDLS and CDR2 YYNGEE. The V and J ends lost 0 bases and 3 bases respectively, with 6 bases between them. The CDR3 DNA sequence: TGTGCCAGCAGCGTAGACACAGACTATGGCTACACCTTC. Protein: CASSVDTDYGYTF.

This clonotype was picked up a small number of times. J is TRBJ2-3 and V is TRBV29-1, with D hard to call. V shed 7 bases and J shed 4 bases, with 9 bases lying between them. The germline CDR1 and CDR2 sequences are SQVTM and ANQGSEA. The CDR3 runs 11 residues. CDR3 nucleotides: TGCAGCGCCGAACTACCAGATACGCAGTATTTT. It translates to CSAELPDTQYF.

This rearrangement joins TRBV5-1 to TRBJ1-1; TRBD1 is a possible D gene (6 bases). Trimming shortened V by 0 bases and J by 3 bases, and 12 bases separated the two germline ends. In germline, CDR1 is SGHRS, CDR2 YFSETQ. There are 15 residues in the CDR3. CDR3 loop: CASSLAVQGDTEAFF. CDR3 sequence (DNA): TGCGCCAGCAGCTTGGCGGTACAGGGTGACACTGAAGCTTTCTTT.

In its sample, this clonotype was seen a few times. Written as DNA, the CDR3 is TGTGCCAGCAGTGATGCCGCCGTTGACGAGCAGTTCTTC. Residues: CASSDAAVDEQFF. This chain links TRBV6-1 with TRBJ2-1, with no clear D. V was shortened by 3 bases and J by 10 bases, with 13 bases between the two germline ends. Germline V gene sequence: CDR1 MNHNS, CDR2 SASEGT. The CDR3 spans 13 residues.

This clonotype was observed a handful of times. The V call is TRBV6-2 or TRBV6-3, the J call TRBJ2-4, with a possible D match to TRBD1 (6 bases). The CDR3 consists of 17 residues. Deletions cut 1 base from V and 6 bases from J, with 19 bases between. Germline V gene lookup returns CDR1 MNHEY and CDR2 SVGEGT. The CDR3: CASSYLRIRDTANIQYF. The CDR3 DNA reads as TGTGCCAGCAGTTACTTAAGGATCCGGGACACTGCAAACATTCAGTACTTC.

Of note for this clonotype: At one of its ends the junction is not consistent with the germline gene, which may arise from a read error. The rearrangement links TRBV6-2 or TRBV6-3 to TRBJ1-2, with unresolved D. The germline gives CDR1 MNHEY, CDR2 SVGEGT. There are 15 residues in the CDR3. CDR3 sequence: CAGSYNDPANYGYTF. The CDR3 DNA is TGTGCCGGCAGTTACAACGACCCCGCTAACTATGGCTACACCTTC.

V usage is TRBV29-1 and J usage is TRBJ2-5, with D possibly being TRBD1 (6 bases). Trimming removed 6 bases from V and 2 bases from J, with 16 bases in between. This CDR3 region has 14 residues. Germline CDR1 is SQVTM and CDR2 is ANQGSEA. CDR3 nucleotides: TGCAGCGTCCTGACTTGGGACATACAAGAGACCCAGTACTTC. Translating it yields CSVLTWDIQETQYF.

The chain is built from TRBV14 and TRBJ2-1, with D possibly matching TRBD1 (6 bases). The CDR3 runs 18 residues. Trimming stripped 3 bases from V and 2 bases from J, with 20 bases between. Germline lookup yields CDR1 SGHDN and CDR2 FVKESK. CDR3 coding DNA: TGTGCCAGCAGCCAGGATGGACAGCGGAGGATCCCCTACAATGAGCAGTTCTTC. Its protein product is CASSQDGQRRIPYNEQFF.

This rearrangement joins TRBV6-1 to TRBJ2-5, with D perhaps matching TRBD1 (6 bases). The V end lost 4 bases, the J end lost 11 bases, and 26 bases lay between the germline ends. There are 16 residues in the CDR3. Germline V gene data show CDR1 as MNHNS and CDR2 as SASEGT. The CDR3 nucleotides read TGTGCCAGCAGTGGGAGACAGGCGGTAGGCCACAATGAGCAGTACTTC. Translating gives CASSGRQAVGHNEQYF.

This clonotype was observed a few times. The rearrangement joins TRBV6-2 or TRBV6-3 to TRBJ1-5; unclear D gene. Between the trimmed V and J ends, which lost 2 bases and 4 bases, there was a span of 18 bases. The CDR3 covers 17 residues. CDR1 and CDR2 (germline): MNHEY, SVGEGT. Here the CDR3 reads CASSYGSAKLGNQPQHF. CDR3 DNA sequence: TGTGCCAGCAGTTACGGAAGCGCCAAGCTAGGAAATCAGCCCCAGCATTTT.